This TCR beta chain is from a study of blood T cell repertoires in COVID-19. Study details: T cells, B-cell-depleted T cells, or PBMCs supplied cDNA or gDNA.

Methods used by the authors: Reference gene primer amplification gave nucleated cell count estimates. The data were produced by immunoSEQ multiplex PCR, yet TCRdb's version contains in-frame clones alone and is incomplete. D and trimming come from the DNA, and the V and J calls and clone size come from that table. The data contain about 250,000 clones, 70% to 90% of them seen just once; the ten biggest clones take up around 6.5%. In its sample, this clone was seen a few times. V was trimmed by 0 bases and J by 6 bases, leaving 9 bases between them. This CDR3 comprises 14 residues. Looked up from germline, CDR1 is MGHRA and CDR2 is YSYEKL.

The sequencing input was peripheral blood. The clonotype was recovered from a woman aged 25 to 39 with COVID-19, enrolled during active disease. The rearrangement joins TRBV4-1 to TRBJ1-5; unclear D gene. The CDR3 nucleotides read TGCGCCAGCAGCCAAGATCTAGTTCCTCAGCCCCAGCATTTT. Amino acid sequence: CASSQDLVPQPQHF.